This T cell receptor beta chain is from a study of T cells in Graves' hyperthyroidism and ophthalmopathy. About the study: At the time of initial diagnosis and before any treatment, peripheral blood was collected.

Between the trimmed V and J ends, which lost 3 bases and 6 bases, there was a span of 19 bases. CDR3 length: 16 residues. Germline loops: CDR1 LGHDT, CDR2 YNNKEL (reference sequence). Broader study findings: In validation, the model predicted ophthalmopathy. These predictions came a median approximately 6.5 months before onset. Blood held most thyroid clonotypes expanded above 0.001 frequency.

The table lists this clonotype with many counts. Its antigen is not identified. TCR beta CDR3 regions were amplified from RNA. The primer set for the first-round RT-PCR of the TCR CDR3 was HTBI. TCRdb independently ran MiXCR on the multiplex PCR reads; one entry per CDR3 protein. The table shows about 480,000 distinct CDR3 sequences, with over 13% occurring only once. The hyperthyroidism patients had all been newly diagnosed, and their disease duration was under 2 months. Their ages ranged from 18 to 65 years. This clonotype originated in a woman between 18 and 29 years old with Graves' hyperthyroidism. The sample comprised blood. This sequence joins TRBV3-1 and TRBJ2-3, with D possibly matching TRBD2 (5 bases). Here the CDR3 reads CASSHRFSGGRDTQYF. The DNA for the CDR3 is TGTGCCAGCAGCCATCGGTTCAGCGGCGGTCGGGATACGCAGTATTTT.